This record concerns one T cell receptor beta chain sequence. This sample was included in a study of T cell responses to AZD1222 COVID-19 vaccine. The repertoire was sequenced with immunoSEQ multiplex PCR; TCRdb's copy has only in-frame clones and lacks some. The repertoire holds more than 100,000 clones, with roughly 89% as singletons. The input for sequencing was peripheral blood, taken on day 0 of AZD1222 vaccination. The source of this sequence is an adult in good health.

The CDR3 region is CAWSVLNYGYTF. The CDR3 DNA reads TGTGCCTGGAGTGTCCTTAACTATGGCTACACCTTC. The V and J genes are TRBV30 and TRBJ1-2; unclear D gene. V lost 0 bases to trimming and J lost 1 base, with 3 bases between them. The CDR3 extends over 12 amino acids. Per germline, CDR1 GTSNPN and CDR2 SVGIG (reference sequence).